The 21 T cell receptor beta chains presented below share a single source sample, sequenced in a study of shared clonotypes between healthy human individuals. The repertoire was sequenced with immunoSEQ multiplex PCR; TCRdb's copy has only in-frame clones and lacks some. This table has 2 million to 3 million clones, over 85% appearing once. The specimen sequenced was naive CD4+ T cells from PBMCs. Subset defined: CD45RA+ positively selected. All receptors come from a man aged 18 to 30 in good health. Some clones in this sample may be carry-over from other donors' samples.

The DNA of the CDR3 is TGCAGCGTTGAACTTCCAGGGGTTGGCTACACCTTC. This codes for CSVELPGVGYTF. J is TRBJ1-2 and V is TRBV29-1; maybe TRBD1 (6 bases). V lost 2 bases, J lost 7 bases, and 11 bases lay in between. CDR3 length equals 12 residues. The germline gives CDR1 SQVTM, CDR2 ANQGSEA.

V and J are TRBV10-3 and TRBJ2-1; 7 nucleotides line up with TRBD2. The CDR3 loop spans 16 amino acids. V shed 4 bases, J shed 3 bases, and the junction held 9 bases outside the gene matches. The germline V gene has CDR1 ENHRY and CDR2 SYGVKD. The CDR3, as DNA: TGTGCCATCAGTGGCAGGCTAGCGGAAAACTACAATGAGCAGTTCTTC. Translation: CAISGRLAENYNEQFF.

The chain employs TRBV30 and TRBJ2-7, with 11 bases fitting TRBD1. Germline V lookup: CDR1 GTSNPN, CDR2 SVGIG (reference sequence). This CDR3 contains 16 residues. V was pared by 0 bases and J by 0 bases, with 4 bases of the junction left unmatched. CDR3 sequence: CAWSVWDRGSSYEQYF. CDR3 nucleotides: TGTGCCTGGAGTGTATGGGACAGGGGGTCCTCCTACGAGCAGTACTTC.

The chain employs TRBV10-3 and TRBJ2-7, with unresolved D. Trimming cost V 6 bases and J 1 base, with 10 bases left between them. The CDR3 length is 13 residues. CDR1 ENHRY and CDR2 SYGVKD come from the germline V gene. CDR3 sequence reads: CAIRGTESYEQYF. The CDR3 DNA reads TGTGCCATCAGGGGTACGGAATCCTACGAGCAGTACTTC.

The genes are TRBV28 and TRBJ2-2; D is uncertain. CDR1 MDHEN and CDR2 SYDVKM come from the germline V gene. The V end lost 5 bases, the J end lost 9 bases, and 10 bases lay between the germline ends. The CDR3 is made up of 12 amino acids. For the CDR3, the DNA is TGTGCCAGCAGTCCACGCCGCTGGGAGCTGTTTTTT. Translating it yields CASSPRRWELFF.

This sequence joins TRBV18 and TRBJ2-5, with D perhaps TRBD1 (6 bases). The DNA end is a closer match to TRBJ2-7, so the J assignment may be wrong. This CDR3 has 15 residues. Germline CDR1 and CDR2: KGHSH and LQKENI. Here the CDR3 DNA reads TGTGCCAGCTCACCACCCAGGGGAAACTCCTACGAGCAGTACTTC. This gives the protein CASSPPRGNSYEQYF.

The chain employs TRBV29-1 and TRBJ1-2; D ambiguous. Germline V lookup: CDR1 SQVTM, CDR2 ANQGSEA. Trimming left V 4 bases short and J 3 bases short, with 15 bases between. The CDR3 sequence is 14 residues long. The CDR3 nucleotides are TGCAGCGTTGGCGAGGGAGCATTGGACTATGGCTACACCTTC. Protein sequence: CSVGEGALDYGYTF.

The gene calls are TRBV28 and TRBJ2-1; TRBD2 is a possible D gene (5 bases). Germline V gene data show CDR1 as MDHEN and CDR2 as SYDVKM. Trimming left V 6 bases short and J 8 bases short, with 20 bases between. The CDR3 consists of 15 residues. CDR3 in amino acids: CASRILVTPSHEQFF. The CDR3 region has the DNA TGTGCCAGCAGGATACTAGTCACACCTAGCCATGAGCAGTTCTTC.

The rearrangement uses TRBV5-4 and TRBJ2-7; TRBD2 aligns across 10 bases. The CDR3 extends over 16 amino acids. In germline, CDR1 is SGHNT, CDR2 YYREEE (reference sequence). After removal of 4 bases from V and 0 bases from J, the junction contained 7 bases not matched to a gene. The CDR3 loop is CASSRRTSGPSYEQYF. CDR3 DNA sequence: TGTGCCAGCAGCCGTCGGACTAGCGGCCCCTCCTACGAGCAGTACTTC.

The V call is TRBV6-6, the J call TRBJ1-4; no reliable D call. Germline CDR1 reads MNHNY; CDR2 reads SVGAGI (reference sequence). V was shortened by 0 bases and J by 7 bases, with 3 bases between the two germline ends. This CDR3 has 12 residues. The CDR3 is CASSYSFEKLFF. The CDR3 DNA follows: TGTGCCAGCAGTTACTCGTTTGAAAAACTGTTTTTT.

CDR3 coding DNA: TGTGCCAGCAGCCCCCCGGGAGAGACTAACTATGGCTACACCTTC. Translating gives CASSPPGETNYGYTF. The rearrangement joins TRBV28 to TRBJ1-2; D is ambiguous. Deletions cut 6 bases from V and 0 bases from J, with 14 bases between. The V gene's germline CDR1 is MDHEN and CDR2 SYDVKM. The length of the CDR3 is 15 residues.

V and J are TRBV15 and TRBJ1-2, with D unclear. The CDR3 has 13 amino acids. Trimming stripped 5 bases from V and 3 bases from J, with 10 bases between. Germline CDR1 and CDR2: LNHNV and YYDKDF (reference sequence). This CDR3 reads CATSPDGDYGYTF. The CDR3 DNA reads as TGTGCCACCAGCCCGGACGGAGACTATGGCTACACCTTC.

The CDR3 DNA follows: TGCGCCAGCAGCCAAAACGCCATAAGGAACACCGGGGAGCTGTTTTTT. This sequence encodes CASSQNAIRNTGELFF. This rearrangement joins TRBV5-1 to TRBJ2-2; D gene ambiguous. The ends were cut back, 4 bases at V and 1 base at J, with 14 bases in the middle. Germline assignment: CDR1 SGHRS and CDR2 YFSETQ. This CDR3 comprises 16 residues.

V gene TRBV18 combines with J gene TRBJ1-1, with D hard to call. The CDR3 is 15 amino acids. From germline, CDR1 is KGHSH and CDR2 LQKENI. The V end lost 1 base, the J end lost 1 base, and 10 bases lay between the germline ends. CDR3 nucleotides: TGTGCCAGCTCACCACTCTCTGGAGGGAACACTGAAGCTTTCTTT. It translates to CASSPLSGGNTEAFF.

V is TRBV5-1 and J is TRBJ2-7, with 7 positions matching TRBD1. The CDR3 spans 15 residues. Unmatched junction bases numbered 10, after V lost 4 bases and J lost 3 bases. Germline CDR1 reads SGHRS; CDR2 reads YFSETQ. The DNA of the CDR3 is TGCGCCAGCAGCCCCCCCCCGGGACAGAGCTACGAGCAGTACTTC. Translated: CASSPPPGQSYEQYF.

The chain is built from TRBV18 and TRBJ1-1; no firm D call. Trimming took 2 bases from V and 1 from J, leaving 11 bases between them. This CDR3 is built from 15 residues. Germline loops: CDR1 KGHSH, CDR2 LQKENI. The DNA for the CDR3 is TGTGCCAGCTCACCAATGAGAGGTCCGAACACTGAAGCTTTCTTT. It codes for CASSPMRGPNTEAFF.

This clone has only one observation. J is TRBJ2-7 and V is TRBV28, with 9 nucleotides matching TRBD2. Germline assignment: CDR1 MDHEN and CDR2 SYDVKM. V was clipped by 3 bases and J by 4 bases; unmatched bases: 7. The CDR3 runs to 15 residues. CDR3 loop: CASSFTSGYTYEQYF. CDR3 bases: TGTGCCAGCAGTTTCACTAGCGGGTACACTTACGAGCAGTACTTC.

This clone was detected a few times. J is TRBJ1-1 and V is TRBV6-5, with 8 bases fitting TRBD1. The germline CDR1 and CDR2 sequences are MNHEY and SVGAGI. The length of the CDR3 is 14 residues. J was trimmed by 5 bases and V by 4 bases; bases with no gene match: 6. As DNA, the CDR3 is TGTGCCAGCAGTTTAGCGACAGGGGTGACTGAAGCTTTCTTT. This codes for CASSLATGVTEAFF.

The chain recombines TRBV29-1 with TRBJ2-4; 9 bases are shared with TRBD1. The germline CDR1 and CDR2 sequences are SQVTM and ANQGSEA. CDR3 length equals 12 residues. Unmatched junction bases numbered 6, after V lost 6 bases and J lost 9 bases. The CDR3 loop reads CSVGGQGTIQYF. The CDR3 nucleotides read TGCAGCGTCGGAGGACAGGGGACCATTCAGTACTTC.

This clone was found once. The chain links TRBV5-5 to TRBJ1-1; weak D call: TRBD1 (5 bases). From germline, CDR1 is SGHKS and CDR2 YYEKEE (reference sequence). Trimming took off 4 bases at V and 4 bases at J, with 14 bases between the two ends. The CDR3 loop spans 14 amino acids. As DNA, the CDR3 is TGTGCCAGCAGCGTAACAGGTTTGGGCACTGAAGCTTTCTTT. Translation gives CASSVTGLGTEAFF.

The rearrangement uses TRBV21-1 and TRBJ1-2. TRBV21-1 is recorded as a pseudogene. CDR3 length: 15 amino acids. As DNA, the CDR3 is TGTGCCAGCAGCAAAGACGGGCCGGACGCGGATGGCTACACCTTC. It encodes CASSKDGPDADGYTF.